These 27 T cell receptor beta chains originate from one sample sequenced in a study of regulatory T cells in long-lasting Graves disease. The time point is: persistent/refractory GD, antithyroid drugs over 5 years with positive TRAb. RNA isolated from PBMCs was used to make the TCR library. HTBI primers from iRepertoire and Arm-PCR of CDR3 regions yielded the TCR beta libraries. A single record per CDR3 protein comes from TCRdb applying MiXCR to the multiplex PCR reads. The table has more than 650,000 distinct CDR3 sequences, about 30% seen once. The starting material was peripheral blood mononuclear cells (PBMCs), obtained when the disease was refractory, from a patient treated with antithyroid drugs. These receptors originate from a female donor with Graves disease.

This clonotype has just a few counts. This rearrangement joins TRBV11-2 to TRBJ2-2; D ambiguous. Germline assignment: CDR1 SGHAT and CDR2 FQNNGV. Trimming removed 7 bases at V and 0 bases at J, with 9 bases between. This CDR3 contains 14 residues. The CDR3 is CASNGQTNTGELFF. The CDR3 region has the DNA TGTGCCAGCAATGGGCAGACGAACACCGGGGAGCTGTTTTTT.

The chain employs TRBV30 and TRBJ1-1; perhaps TRBD1 as D (5 bases). The CDR3 is 12 residues long. Germline values: CDR1 GTSNPN, CDR2 SVGIG (reference sequence). Deletions cut 1 base from V and 7 bases from J, with 10 bases between. As DNA, the CDR3 is TGTGCCTGGAGTGCAGGGATTGGTGAAGCTTTCTTT. Translating it yields CAWSAGIGEAFF.

In this sample, this clonotype turned up a few times. The rearrangement uses TRBV28 and TRBJ1-4; D unresolved. There are 12 residues in the CDR3. CDR1 is MDHEN and CDR2 is SYDVKM in the germline V gene. V was pared by 5 bases and J by 14 bases, with 15 bases between. As DNA, the CDR3 is TGTGCCAGCAGTCCTACCGACTTGAACCTGTTTTTT. Translating gives CASSPTDLNLFF.

Remarks on this clonotype: This may be a read error, as it is one base from a much larger clone. The V gene is TRBV25-1, the J gene TRBJ1-5; TRBD1 might be the D (5 bases). The CDR3 spans 15 residues. Germline V gives CDR1 MGHDK, CDR2 SYGVNS. Trimming took 1 base from V and 0 from J, leaving 7 bases between them. Written as DNA, the CDR3 is TGTGCCAGCAGTGAATCAGGGAATAGCAATCAGCCCCAGCATTTT. Protein product: CASSESGNSNQPQHF.

This clonotype is a singleton in its sample. For the CDR3, the DNA is TGTGCCAGCAGCCGGGCAGGGGGCGCTGAGTACGAGCAGTACTTC. Amino acids: CASSRAGGAEYEQYF. The V call is TRBV7-3, the J call TRBJ2-7, with 8 positions matching TRBD1. Germline V CDR1 and CDR2: SGHTA, FQGTGA. The junction had 10 bases not matched to a gene; V was cut back by 5 bases and J by 4 bases. The CDR3 is made up of 15 amino acids.

This clonotype has ten or more counts. V is TRBV7-3 and J is TRBJ1-1; maybe TRBD1 (5 bases). Germline CDR1 and CDR2: SGHTA and FQGTGA. Trimming cost V 5 bases and J 0 bases, with 10 bases left between them. CDR3 length equals 14 residues. CDR3: CASSPGPLNTEAFF. Written as DNA, the CDR3 is TGTGCCAGCAGCCCGGGACCGCTGAACACTGAAGCTTTCTTT.

The genes are TRBV14 and TRBJ2-5; D may correspond to TRBD1 or TRBD2 (5 bases each). This CDR3 contains 13 residues. V lost 2 bases and J lost 3, with 7 bases in between. The germline V gene encodes CDR1 SGHDN and CDR2 FVKESK. The CDR3 sequence: CASSQRDEETQYF. Written as DNA, the CDR3 is TGTGCCAGCAGCCAACGGGACGAAGAGACCCAGTACTTC.

There are a few counts of this clonotype. The chain links TRBV20-1 to TRBJ1-2; D is possibly TRBD1 (5 bases). Germline CDR1 DFQATT, CDR2 SNEGSKA (reference sequence). The CDR3 is made up of 13 amino acids. V lost 4 bases to trimming and J lost 3 bases, with 12 bases between them. The CDR3 DNA reads as TGCAGTGCTAAAGGGGCCGCTCACTATGGCTACACCTTC. It is translated as CSAKGAAHYGYTF.

The sample holds many counts of this clonotype. This sequence joins TRBV7-9 and TRBJ1-2; D is undetermined. The CDR3 sequence is 13 residues long. The V gene's germline CDR1 is SEHNR and CDR2 FQNEAQ (reference sequence). Trimming removed 1 base at V and 4 bases at J, with 7 bases between. CDR3 protein: CASSLVGSYGYTF. The CDR3 region has the DNA TGTGCCAGCAGCTTAGTGGGGAGCTATGGCTACACCTTC. The full variable domain, rest sourced from reference TRBV7-9 and TRBJ1-2, is DTGVSQNPRHKITKRGQNVTFRCDPISEHNRLYWYRQTLGQGPEFLTYFQNEAQLEKSRLLSDRFSAERPKGSFSTLEIQRTEQGDSAMYLCASSLVGSYGYTFGSGTRLTVV.

DNA of the CDR3: TGCAGTGCTTCGAAGGGACTAGCTATCGGGGAGCTGTTTTTT. Amino acid sequence: CSASKGLAIGELFF. The rearrangement uses TRBV20-1 and TRBJ2-2; 9 nucleotides align to TRBD2. With V trimmed by 5 bases and J by 7 bases, 8 bases remained unmatched. Looked up from germline, CDR1 is DFQATT and CDR2 is SNEGSKA (reference sequence). CDR3 length: 14 amino acids.

The rearrangement links TRBV4-1 to TRBJ1-3; D is unclear. V was shortened by 1 base and J by 2 bases, with 12 bases between the two germline ends. This CDR3 contains 16 residues. Germline CDR1 MGHRA, CDR2 YSYEKL. The CDR3: CASSQGAGGTGNTIYF. The DNA for the CDR3 is TGCGCCAGCAGCCAAGGGGCGGGAGGGACTGGAAACACCATATATTTT.

This clonotype was seen more than once but under ten times. This sequence joins TRBV19 and TRBJ1-5, with 9 nucleotides matching TRBD1. Trimming took 4 bases from V and 0 from J; bases not matched to a gene: 16. Per the germline V gene, CDR1 is LNHDA and CDR2 is SQIVND (reference sequence). CDR3 size: 20 residues. The CDR3 here is CASSKSPSGQGYYSNQPQHF. CDR3 nucleotides: TGTGCCAGTAGTAAAAGCCCATCGGGACAGGGATATTATAGCAATCAGCCCCAGCATTTT.

The chain is built from TRBV20-1 and TRBJ1-2, with D perhaps matching TRBD1 (6 bases). V lost 5 bases and J lost 6, with 19 bases in between. Looked up from germline, CDR1 is DFQATT and CDR2 is SNEGSKA (reference sequence). CDR3 size: 14 residues. The CDR3, as DNA: TGCAGTGCTGAATACAGGGATCCAGCTGATGGCTACACCTTC. Translated: CSAEYRDPADGYTF.

The CDR3 bases are TGTGCCAGCAGTGAAGCGCCGAACGGGGGCCGAGCTTTCTTT. Its protein product is CASSEAPNGGRAFF. The chain recombines TRBV6-1 with TRBJ1-1; tentatively, D is TRBD1 (6 bases). Trimming removed 0 bases at V and 10 bases at J, with 15 bases between. Germline lookup yields CDR1 MNHNS and CDR2 SASEGT. This CDR3 contains 14 residues.

This clonotype appeared many times. V and J are TRBV25-1 and TRBJ1-1; 7 bases fit TRBD1. The CDR3 has 14 residues. CDR1 and CDR2 from the germline V gene are MGHDK and SYGVNS. J was trimmed by 1 base and V by 4 bases; bases with no gene match: 3. The CDR3 bases are TGTGCCAGCAGTGTGGGGACAGCGAACACTGAAGCTTTCTTT. This encodes CASSVGTANTEAFF.

The table lists this clonotype with many counts. The V and J genes are TRBV2 and TRBJ2-2; possible D gene TRBD1, 5 bases. Germline V CDR1 and CDR2: SNHLY, FYNNEI. The CDR3 is 16 residues long. Trimming stripped 2 bases from V and 1 base from J, with 11 bases between. The CDR3 nucleotides read TGTGCCAGCAGTGAATTAGGGGCCAGGAACACCGGGGAGCTGTTTTTT. Protein sequence: CASSELGARNTGELFF.

The V gene is TRBV20-1, the J gene TRBJ2-7, with TRBD2 identical over 14 bases. The germline V gene encodes CDR1 DFQATT and CDR2 SNEGSKA (reference sequence). The CDR3 sequence is 16 residues long. V lost 0 bases, J lost 4 bases, and 5 bases stayed unmatched. The CDR3 region is CSAREGTSGSRYEQYF. CDR3 DNA sequence: TGCAGTGCTAGAGAGGGGACTAGCGGGAGTCGGTACGAGCAGTACTTC.

This clonotype was found many times. The J gene is TRBJ1-6, the V gene TRBV27, with D maybe TRBD1 (5 bases). CDR1 is MNHEY and CDR2 is SMNVEV in the germline V gene (reference sequence). The CDR3 runs 13 residues. The ends were cut back, 5 bases at V and 8 bases at J, with 10 bases in the middle. This chain's CDR3 is CASSPRGYSPLHF. DNA of the CDR3: TGTGCCAGCAGTCCACGGGGCTATTCACCCCTCCACTTT.

The gene calls are TRBV2 and TRBJ2-3, with D uncertain. V dropped 6 bases and J dropped 3 bases, with 16 bases sitting between them. Germline V gene lookup returns CDR1 SNHLY and CDR2 FYNNEI. The CDR3 totals 15 residues. CDR3 region: CASRKALKSTDTQYF. DNA for the CDR3: TGTGCCAGCAGGAAGGCACTAAAAAGTACAGATACGCAGTATTTT. Filled out from reference TRBV2 and TRBJ2-3, the complete variable domain reads EPEVTQTPSHQVTQMGQEVILRCVPISNHLYFYWYRQILGQKVEFLVSFYNNEISEKSEIFDDQFSVERPDGSNFTLKIRSTKLEDSAMYFCASRKALKSTDTQYFGPGTRLTVL.

This clonotype has a count of ten or more. The chain links TRBV28 to TRBJ1-4; possible D gene TRBD1, 6 bases. Germline V gene data show CDR1 as MDHEN and CDR2 as SYDVKM. The CDR3 is 15 amino acids. Between the trimmed V and J ends, which lost 6 bases and 4 bases, there was a span of 15 bases. The CDR3 DNA reads as TGTGCCAGCAGGCCGACCGGGACACGTAATGAAAAACTGTTTTTT. This codes for CASRPTGTRNEKLFF.

Remarks on this clonotype: A much larger clone lies one base from this, so it may be a read error. The gene calls are TRBV2 and TRBJ1-6; D gene unclear. CDR1 is SNHLY, CDR2 FYNNEI, per germline. The CDR3 contains 14 residues. V was cut by 2 bases and J by 9 bases, with 11 bases left in between. The CDR3 region has the DNA TGTGCCAGCAGTGAAAGGGTATGGAGTTCACCCCTCCACTTT. This codes for CASSERVWSSPLHF.

The rearrangement joins TRBV6-9 to TRBJ1-4; D unresolved. The CDR3 has 15 amino acids. Trimming removed 3 bases from V and 13 bases from J, with 21 bases in between. CDR1 and CDR2 from the germline V gene are MNHGY and SVAAGI. The CDR3 sequence is CASSYSPKLMKRLFF. As DNA, the CDR3 is TGTGCCAGCAGTTACTCACCGAAACTAATGAAAAGACTGTTTTTT.

The chain links TRBV9 to TRBJ1-3; 8 positions agree with TRBD1. The J segment lost 4 bases and the V segment lost 0 bases, leaving 6 bases of the junction unmatched. The CDR3 extends over 16 amino acids. CDR1 and CDR2 from the germline V gene are SGDLS and YYNGEE. CDR3 in DNA: TGTGCCAGCAGCGTAGGTCAGGGGGCTTCAGGAAACACCATATATTTT. Its translation: CASSVGQGASGNTIYF.

There are a few counts of this clonotype. V gene TRBV15 combines with J gene TRBJ1-1; a possible D gene is TRBD1 (5 bases). V lost 5 bases to trimming and J lost 8 bases, with 12 bases between them. The germline CDR1 and CDR2 sequences are LNHNV and YYDKDF (reference sequence). The CDR3 has 12 residues. CDR3 nucleotide sequence: TGTGCCACCAGCGCCGGGGCGTTAGAAGCTTTCTTT. It encodes CATSAGALEAFF.

The chain links TRBV11-2 to TRBJ2-7; 9 positions match TRBD2. The V gene end was trimmed by 3 bases and the J gene end by 2 bases; junction bases not matched to a gene: 5. The CDR3 runs 15 residues. The V gene's germline CDR1 is SGHAT and CDR2 FQNNGV. DNA of the CDR3: TGTGCCAGCAGCTTGGTAGCGGGAGCGGCCTACGAGCAGTACTTC. The encoded protein is CASSLVAGAAYEQYF. Using reference TRBV11-2 and TRBJ2-7 for the parts outside the CDR3, the full variable domain is EAGVAQSPRYKIIEKRQSVAFWCNPISGHATLYWYQQILGQGPKLLIQFQNNGVVDDSQLPKDRFSAERLKGVDSTLKIQPAKLEDSAVYLCASSLVAGAAYEQYFGPGTRLTVT.

This clonotype was detected only a few times. The J gene is TRBJ1-1, the V gene TRBV28, with D unclear. The length of the CDR3 is 12 residues. V was clipped by 3 bases and J by 7 bases, with 9 bases between them. Germline V gene sequence: CDR1 MDHEN, CDR2 SYDVKM. The CDR3 spells CASSFVWGEAFF. In DNA, the CDR3 is TGTGCCAGCAGTTTTGTTTGGGGTGAAGCTTTCTTT. Filled out from reference TRBV28 and TRBJ1-1, the complete variable domain reads DVKVTQSSRYLVKRTGEKVFLECVQDMDHENMFWYRQDPGLGLRLIYFSYDVKMKEKGDIPEGYSVSREKKERFSLILESASTNQTSMYLCASSFVWGEAFFGQGTRLTVV.

This clonotype turned up a few times. The rearrangement joins TRBV2 to TRBJ1-4, with 7 bases aligning to TRBD1. Looked up from germline, CDR1 is SNHLY and CDR2 is FYNNEI. J gave up 5 bases and V 6 bases, and 9 bases lay outside the gene matches. The CDR3 runs 15 residues. CDR3: CASSRTGRGNEKLFF. Written as DNA, the CDR3 is TGTGCCAGCAGCCGGACAGGCCGGGGAAATGAAAAACTGTTTTTT.